This TCR beta chain originates from a study of T-cell reconstitution after alpha-beta-depleted transplantation in children. Study-wide findings and caveats: In some patients, recipient T cells and intrathymic progenitors surviving conditioning explained high day-60 diversity. The origin of alpha-beta T cells about two months after transplant was reportedly several hundred expanded graft clones. A year had passed since transplant, and T-cell counts and diversity by then came mostly from newly produced T cells.

Preparation of the TCRbeta library used unique molecular identifiers. Using its own MiXCR run on the PCR reads, TCRdb lists one record per CDR3 protein. The table includes about 97,000 distinct CDR3 sequences, approximately 6% detected once. Trimming took off 5 bases at V and 4 bases at J, with 12 bases between the two ends. This CDR3 region has 14 residues. The germline V gene encodes CDR1 SGHTA and CDR2 FQGNSA. This clonotype turned up a few times. The antigen is not known. This chain uses TRBV7-2 with TRBJ2-1; D ambiguous. The sequence was obtained from a female patient aged 2-9 years who had a stem cell transplant for Fanconi anemia, so the T cells may come from the graft donor. The input for sequencing was PBMCs, mostly from graft donor cells, taken 60 days after TCRalphabeta/CD19-depleted stem cell transplant. The CDR3 region is CASSPVGIYNEQFF. The CDR3 nucleotides read TGTGCCAGCAGCCCGGTGGGGATATACAATGAGCAGTTCTTC.